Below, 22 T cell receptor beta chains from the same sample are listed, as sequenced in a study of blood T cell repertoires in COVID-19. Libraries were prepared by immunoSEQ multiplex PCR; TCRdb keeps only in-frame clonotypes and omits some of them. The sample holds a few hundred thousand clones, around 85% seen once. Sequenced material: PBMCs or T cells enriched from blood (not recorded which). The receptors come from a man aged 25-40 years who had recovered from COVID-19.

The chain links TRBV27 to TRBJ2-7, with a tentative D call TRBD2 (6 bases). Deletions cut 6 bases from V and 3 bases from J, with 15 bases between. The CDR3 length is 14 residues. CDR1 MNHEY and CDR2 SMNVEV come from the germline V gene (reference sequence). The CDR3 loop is CASRFRDGGYEQYF. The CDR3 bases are TGTGCCAGCAGATTCCGGGACGGGGGCTACGAGCAGTACTTC.

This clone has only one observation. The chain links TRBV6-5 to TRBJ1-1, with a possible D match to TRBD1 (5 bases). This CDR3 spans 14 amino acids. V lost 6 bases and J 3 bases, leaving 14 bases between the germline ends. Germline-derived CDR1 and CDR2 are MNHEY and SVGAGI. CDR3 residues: CASRILAGHTEAFF. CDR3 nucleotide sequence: TGTGCCAGCAGGATCCTCGCAGGGCACACTGAAGCTTTCTTT.

CDR3 residues: CASSHRTGEVGEKLFF. The CDR3 nucleotides read TGTGCCAGCAGCCACCGGACAGGGGAAGTTGGTGAAAAACTGTTTTTT. V and J are TRBV16 and TRBJ1-4; 9 nucleotides agree with TRBD1. Germline CDR1 KGHSY, CDR2 FQNENV. The CDR3 is 16 residues long. V trimming: 3 bases; J trimming: 7 bases; junction bases outside the gene matches: 9.

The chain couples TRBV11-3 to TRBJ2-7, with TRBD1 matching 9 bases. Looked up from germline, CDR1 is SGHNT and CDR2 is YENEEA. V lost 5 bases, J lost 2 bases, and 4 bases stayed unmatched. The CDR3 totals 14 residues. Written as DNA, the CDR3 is TGTGCCAGCAGCGAGGGACAGGGAACCTACGAGCAGTACTTC. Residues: CASSEGQGTYEQYF.

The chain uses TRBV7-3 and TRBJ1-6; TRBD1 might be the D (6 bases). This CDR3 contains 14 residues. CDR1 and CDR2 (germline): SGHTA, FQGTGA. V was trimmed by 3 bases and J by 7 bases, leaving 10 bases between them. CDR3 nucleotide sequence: TGTGCCAGCAGCTTGGGGACACAGAATTCACCCCTCCACTTT. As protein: CASSLGTQNSPLHF.

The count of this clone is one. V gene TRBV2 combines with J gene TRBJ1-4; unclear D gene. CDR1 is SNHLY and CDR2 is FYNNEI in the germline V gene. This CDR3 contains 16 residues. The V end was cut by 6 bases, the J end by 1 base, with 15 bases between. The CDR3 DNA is TGTGCCAGCAGGCCCCTGGGCGATCTAACTAATGAAAAACTGTTTTTT. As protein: CASRPLGDLTNEKLFF.

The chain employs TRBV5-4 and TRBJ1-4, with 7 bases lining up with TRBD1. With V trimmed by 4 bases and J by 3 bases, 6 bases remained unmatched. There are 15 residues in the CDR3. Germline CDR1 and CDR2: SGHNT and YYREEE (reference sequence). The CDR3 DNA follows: TGTGCCAGCAGCCCTCGACAGGGCTCTAATGAAAAACTGTTTTTT. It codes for CASSPRQGSNEKLFF.

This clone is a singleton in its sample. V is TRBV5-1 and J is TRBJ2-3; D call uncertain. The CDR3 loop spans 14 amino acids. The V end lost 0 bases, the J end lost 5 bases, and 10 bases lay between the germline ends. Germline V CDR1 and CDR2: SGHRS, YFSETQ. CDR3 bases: TGCGCCAGCAGCTTGGCAGGCGCAGGAGATACGCAGTATTTT. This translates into CASSLAGAGDTQYF. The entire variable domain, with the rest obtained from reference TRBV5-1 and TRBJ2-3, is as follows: KAGVTQTPRYLIKTRGQQVTLSCSPISGHRSVSWYQQTPGQGLQFLFEYFSETQRNKGNFPGRFSGRQFSNSRSEMNVSTLELGDSALYLCASSLAGAGDTQYFGPGTRLTVL.

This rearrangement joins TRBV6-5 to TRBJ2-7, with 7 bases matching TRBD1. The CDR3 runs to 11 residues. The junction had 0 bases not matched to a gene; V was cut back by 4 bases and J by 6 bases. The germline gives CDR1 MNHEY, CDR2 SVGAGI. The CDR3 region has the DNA TGTGCCAGCAGTTCAGGGGGCGAGCAGTACTTC. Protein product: CASSSGGEQYF.

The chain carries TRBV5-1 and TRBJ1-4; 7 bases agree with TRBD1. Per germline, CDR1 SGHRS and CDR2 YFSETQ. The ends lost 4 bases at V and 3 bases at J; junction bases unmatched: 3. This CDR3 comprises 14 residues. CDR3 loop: CASSPGTANEKLFF. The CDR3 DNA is TGCGCCAGCAGCCCTGGGACAGCTAATGAAAAACTGTTTTTT.

CDR3 nucleotide sequence: TGTGCCAGCAATCTTATACTACCAGCTAACTATGGCTACACCTTC. Translation: CASNLILPANYGYTF. V usage is TRBV5-5 and J usage is TRBJ1-2, with D hard to call. CDR3 length equals 15 residues. Germline-derived CDR1 and CDR2 are SGHKS and YYEKEE (reference sequence). V gave up 6 bases and J gave up 0 bases, with 15 bases separating them.

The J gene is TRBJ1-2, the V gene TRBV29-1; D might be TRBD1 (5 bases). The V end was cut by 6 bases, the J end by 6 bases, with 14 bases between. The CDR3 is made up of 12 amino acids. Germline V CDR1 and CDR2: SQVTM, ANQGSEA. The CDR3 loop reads CSVATRVDGYTF. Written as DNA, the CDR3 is TGCAGCGTGGCAACCAGGGTGGATGGCTACACCTTC.

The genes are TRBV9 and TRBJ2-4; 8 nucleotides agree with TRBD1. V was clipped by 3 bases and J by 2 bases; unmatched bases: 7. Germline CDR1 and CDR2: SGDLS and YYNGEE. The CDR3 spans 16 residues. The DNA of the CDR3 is TGTGCCAGCAGCGAGGACAGGGTCTTTCCCAAAAACATTCAGTACTTC. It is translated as CASSEDRVFPKNIQYF.

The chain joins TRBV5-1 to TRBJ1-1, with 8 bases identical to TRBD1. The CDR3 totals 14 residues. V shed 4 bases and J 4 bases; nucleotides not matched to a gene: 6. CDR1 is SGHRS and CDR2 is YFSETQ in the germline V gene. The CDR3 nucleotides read TGCGCCAGCAGCCCCCAAACAGGGGGCACTGAAGCTTTCTTT. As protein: CASSPQTGGTEAFF.

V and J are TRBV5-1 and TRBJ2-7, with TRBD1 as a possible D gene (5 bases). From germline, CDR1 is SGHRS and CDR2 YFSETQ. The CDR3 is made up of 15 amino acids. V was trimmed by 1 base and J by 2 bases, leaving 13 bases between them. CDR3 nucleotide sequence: TGCGCCAGCAGCTTGACAGGCAGGATGCCCTACGAGCAGTACTTC. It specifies CASSLTGRMPYEQYF.

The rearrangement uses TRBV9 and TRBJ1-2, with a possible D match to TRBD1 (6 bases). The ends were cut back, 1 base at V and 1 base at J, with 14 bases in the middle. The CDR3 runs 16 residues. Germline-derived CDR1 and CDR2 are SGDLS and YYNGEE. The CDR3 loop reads CASSVLLTGGNYGYTF. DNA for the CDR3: TGTGCCAGCAGCGTACTTTTGACAGGCGGTAACTATGGCTACACCTTC.

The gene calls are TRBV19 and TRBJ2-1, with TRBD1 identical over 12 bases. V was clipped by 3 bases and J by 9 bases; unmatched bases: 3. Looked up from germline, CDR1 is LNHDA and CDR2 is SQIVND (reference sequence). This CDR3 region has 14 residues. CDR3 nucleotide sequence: TGTGCCAGTAGTATCGGGACAGGGGGCAGTGAGCAGTTCTTC. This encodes CASSIGTGGSEQFF.

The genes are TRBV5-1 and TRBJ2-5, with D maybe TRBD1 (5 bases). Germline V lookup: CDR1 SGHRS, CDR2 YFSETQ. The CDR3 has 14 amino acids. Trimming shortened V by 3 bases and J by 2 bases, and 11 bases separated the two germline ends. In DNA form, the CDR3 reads TGCGCCAGCAGCTGGCTGACAGATCAAGAGACCCAGTACTTC. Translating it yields CASSWLTDQETQYF.

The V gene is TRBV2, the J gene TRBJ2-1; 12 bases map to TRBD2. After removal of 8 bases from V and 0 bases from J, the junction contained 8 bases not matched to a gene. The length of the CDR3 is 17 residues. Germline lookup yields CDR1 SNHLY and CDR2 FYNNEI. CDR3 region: CASVGLAGGSSYNEQFF. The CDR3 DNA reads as TGTGCCAGCGTTGGCCTAGCGGGGGGGAGCTCCTACAATGAGCAGTTCTTC.

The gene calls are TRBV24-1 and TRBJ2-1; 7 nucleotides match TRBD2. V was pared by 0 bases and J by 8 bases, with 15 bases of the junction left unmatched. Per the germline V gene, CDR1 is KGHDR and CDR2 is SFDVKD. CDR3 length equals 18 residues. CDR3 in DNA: TGTGCCACCAGTGATTTGCGGGCTAGCGGTCTCGGGCGTGATGAGCAGTTCTTC. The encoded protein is CATSDLRASGLGRDEQFF.

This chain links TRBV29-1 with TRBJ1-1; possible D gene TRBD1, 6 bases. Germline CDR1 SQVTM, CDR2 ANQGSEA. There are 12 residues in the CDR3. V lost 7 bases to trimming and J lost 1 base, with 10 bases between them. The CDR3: CSGRGGNTEAFF. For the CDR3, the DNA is TGCAGCGGCCGAGGGGGGAACACTGAAGCTTTCTTT.

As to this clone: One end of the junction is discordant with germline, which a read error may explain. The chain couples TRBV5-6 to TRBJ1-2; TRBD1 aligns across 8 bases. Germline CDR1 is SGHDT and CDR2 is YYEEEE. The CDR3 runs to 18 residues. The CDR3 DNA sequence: TGTGCCAGCAGCTTGTTTCAGGGGGCCTCTGAGGTCTTATATGCCTACACCTTC. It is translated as CASSLFQGASEVLYAYTF.